The TCR beta chain described here comes from a study of Graves' ophthalmopathy and Graves' hyperthyroidism. In regard to this clonotype: Its antigen is unidentified.

Findings of the study overall: Thyroid clonotypes that were expanded above 0.001 frequency mostly also appeared in blood. A model of 13 signatures distinguished ophthalmopathy from stable hyperthyroidism at approximately 89% sensitivity and nearly 83% specificity.

The CDR3 sequence is 15 residues long. Per the germline V gene, CDR1 is SGHTA and CDR2 is FQGNSA. The germline V and J ends were trimmed by 4 bases and 4 bases, with 16 bases remaining between them. Hyperthyroidism patients, all newly diagnosed, had under 2 months' duration and ages of 18 to 65. CDR3 regions of TCR beta were amplified from RNA transcripts. Second-round multiplex PCR followed a first-round RT-PCR using HTBI primers. TCRdb passed the multiplex PCR reads through MiXCR, listing each CDR3 protein once. The repertoire holds 1 million to 1.3 million distinct CDR3 sequences, 35% to 40% seen once, with around 10% in the top ten.

This TCR was recovered from an adult man with Graves' hyperthyroidism. The chain is built from TRBV7-2 and TRBJ1-2; maybe TRBD1 (6 bases). The specimen sequenced was peripheral blood or thyroid tissue (not recorded which). The CDR3 protein is CASSSSGARIYGYTF. The CDR3 DNA sequence: TGTGCCAGCAGCTCGTCAGGGGCGCGTATCTATGGCTACACCTTC.